This T cell receptor (beta chain) was retrieved from a study of blood T cell repertoires in COVID-19 (TCRdb year 2020). At the level of the whole study: Samples covering the acute and convalescent phases of COVID-19 were provided by collaborators in the United States, Italy and Spain. Where HLA class I and class II types were available, the types were taken from metadata supplied by the sample provider, not from assay-based typing. Subjects who had been exposed to COVID-19, were actively infected with it, or had recovered from it provided the deeply sampled blood TCRbeta repertoires that made up the dataset. The repertoires were released in a freely available public database intended as a resource for research on the immune response to SARS-CoV-2. The sample metadata nearly always contained a de-identified subject ID, COVID-19 status, age in years and sex. The prospective study material was composed of cDNA or gDNA derived from T cells, B-cell-depleted T cells, or PBMCs. Samples came from the ongoing ImmuneRACE study (first 160 participants) plus 1,254 subjects from 6 global collaborators. Results the study describes overall, beyond this receptor: The amount of clinical and demographic metadata varied by source and participant and was provided uncurated.

The immunoSEQ Assay, a bias-controlled multiplex PCR, was used to amplify TCRbeta CDR3 regions from genomic DNA. As for the authors' bioinformatics: Within the assay, amplification of reference gene primers was used to estimate how many nucleated cells each sample contained. Sequence reads were collapsed and filtered to measure the absolute abundance of every unique TCRbeta CDR3 rearrangement. Productive Simpson clonality was computed per sample as the square root of Simpson's diversity index over productive rearrangements. As stored in TCRdb, this immuneACCESS dataset retains in-frame rearrangements with V and J assigned. A fraction of the clones does not appear; measured against another copy, unresolved V genes explain less than half of the discrepancy, and the remainder lacks a known reason. That table is the source of V, J and clone size, and D and trimming were worked out from the DNA. This sample has under 110,000 clones in its table, and over 55% of those were observed once. 0.75% to 1% of the sample rests with the top ten.

Collaborating institutions collected whole blood in K2EDTA tubes following their own protocols. Collaborator samples were shipped for TCRbeta analysis as frozen whole blood, isolated PBMCs, or DNA extracted from either sample type. The CDR3 goes from the cysteine to the phenylalanine over 14 residues. The retained sequence is limited to the CDR3, 42 bases, with the frame set at the first base. The germline V gene yields WSHSY for CDR1 and SAAADI for CDR2. V has 6 bases trimmed and J has 5 bases trimmed; junction bases matching no gene number 5. Remarks on this clone: The specificity of this receptor is unknown. Base qualities are not recorded, but no much larger clone differs from it by a single base.

Material for sequencing was peripheral blood. The receptor comes from a human donor with acute or convalescent COVID-19. The donor label of this sample is uncertain. The chain uses TRBV10-2 and TRBJ2-3, and TRBD2 aligns with 10 junction nucleotides. The CDR3 in this case is CASSLAGAGDTQYF. The DNA sequence reads TGCGCCAGCAGCCTAGCGGGGGCCGGAGATACGCAGTATTTT.